The rows below give T cell receptor beta chains drawn from one sample of a study of tumor-infiltrating lymphocytes in primary liver carcinoma. TCRdb reprocessed the multiplex PCR reads with MiXCR, giving one entry per CDR3 protein. The sample lists fewer than 250,000 distinct CDR3 sequences, less than 70% occurring once. Material: peripheral blood. The receptor set was obtained from a woman in her fifties or sixties with primary liver carcinoma and hepatitis B virus infection. CDR3s include the opening cysteine and the closing phenylalanine or tryptophan. A D gene is named only where the DNA matches it firmly. A row's size may be missing; if present it is once, few, many or a size class.

D gene	clone size	V gene	J gene	CDR3 DNA	CDR3 protein
-	-	TRBV11-1	TRBJ1-5	TGTGCCAGCAGCCCACTCTCGACAGGACCCAATCAGCCCCAGCATTTT	CASSPLSTGPNQPQHF
-	-	TRBV24-1	TRBJ1-2	TGTGCCACCAGTGAGAACGTCTATAACTATGGCTACAACTTC	CATSENVYNYGYNF
-	-	TRBV6-5	TRBJ2-3	TGTGCCAGCAGCTACGGCGCGGGCACTAGCACAGATAAGCAGTATTTT	CASSYGAGTSTDKQYF
-	many	TRBV6-6	TRBJ1-2	TGTGCCAGCAGTTACTCGAGTGGCAGAACTGGTTATGGCTACACCTTC	CASSYSSGRTGYGYTF
TRBD1	-	TRBV28	TRBJ2-5	TGTGCCGGCAGTTTAATATCGACAGGGAGTAGAGGGACCCAGTACTTC	CAGSLISTGSRGTQYF
-	once	TRBV11-2	TRBJ2-2	TGTGCCAACAGCTTAATGCAGGGGTTGAACACCGGGGAGCCGTTTTTT	CANSLMQGLNTGEPFF
-	-	TRBV11-2	TRBJ2-1	TGTGCCAGCAGCTTAACCCACAATGAGCAGTTCTTC	CASSLTHNEQFF
TRBD2	large	TRBV6-5	TRBJ2-3	TGTGCCAGCAGTTACTCCCCGCTAGCGGGACACACAGATACGCAGTATTTT	CASSYSPLAGHTDTQYF
-	-	TRBV28	TRBJ2-1	TGTGCCAGCAAGGGTGGGAGCTCCTACAATGAGCAGTTCTTC	CASKGGSSYNEQFF
TRBD1	-	TRBV7-8	TRBJ1-2	TGTGCCAGCAGCTTAGCGGGCCGACAGGGAGGCTATGGCTACACCTTC	CASSLAGRQGGYGYTF
-	-	TRBV11-2	TRBJ2-7	TGTGCCAGCAGACTAGATATCGTCATCCCCGATCTGTACTTC	CASRLDIVIPDLYF
TRBD1	-	TRBV6-6	TRBJ1-5	TGTGCCAGCAGCCAGGACAGGATTCAGCCTCAGCATTTT	CASSQDRIQPQHF
TRBD1	-	TRBV4-1	TRBJ2-7	TGCGCCAGCAGCCAACCCGCAAGGACAGGGAAAGACTACGAGCACCACTTC	CASSQPARTGKDYEHHF
-	few	TRBV5-1	TRBJ1-4	TGCGCCAGCAGCTTAACGGGGAAGAATGAAAAACTGTTTTTT	CASSLTGKNEKLFF
-	-	TRBV7-9	TRBJ2-1	TGTGCCAGCAGCTTAGCGCTAAGCTACCTAACGGGAAGGTCCTACATTGAGCAGTTCTTC	CASSLALSYLTGRSYIEQFF
TRBD1	-	TRBV29-1	TRBJ2-7	TGCAGCGTTGAAGACAGGGGGCACGAGCACTACTTC	CSVEDRGHEHYF
-	-	TRBV4-1	TRBJ2-1	TGCGCCAGCAGTCAAGATGGGCTAGTCGGTGAGCAGTTCTTC	CASSQDGLVGEQFF
-	-	TRBV11-2	TRBJ2-2	TGTGCCAGCAGCTCTCTATCCCATAACACCGGGGAGCTGTCTTTT	CASSSLSHNTGELSF
-	-	TRBV11-2	TRBJ2-7	TGTACCAGCAGCCCGAGCTCCTACGAGCAGCACTTC	CTSSPSSYEQHF
TRBD2	-	TRBV11-2	TRBJ2-2	TGTGCCAGCAGCTCCGGACTAGCGGGAGTCTGCACCGGGGGGCTGTTTTTT	CASSSGLAGVCTGGLFF
-	-	TRBV29-1	TRBJ2-2	TGCAGCGTTCTTACGCAGAGTAGCACCGGGGAGCTGTTTTTT	CSVLTQSSTGELFF
-	once	TRBV12-3/TRBV12-4	TRBJ2-2	TGTGCCAGCAGGGTCGGGGGCAGGGCAGCCGAGGAGCTGTTTTTT	CASRVGGRAAEELFF
-	many	TRBV7-8	TRBJ1-1	TGTGCCAGCAGCTTAAGCCTGAACACTGAAGCTTTCTTT	CASSLSLNTEAFF